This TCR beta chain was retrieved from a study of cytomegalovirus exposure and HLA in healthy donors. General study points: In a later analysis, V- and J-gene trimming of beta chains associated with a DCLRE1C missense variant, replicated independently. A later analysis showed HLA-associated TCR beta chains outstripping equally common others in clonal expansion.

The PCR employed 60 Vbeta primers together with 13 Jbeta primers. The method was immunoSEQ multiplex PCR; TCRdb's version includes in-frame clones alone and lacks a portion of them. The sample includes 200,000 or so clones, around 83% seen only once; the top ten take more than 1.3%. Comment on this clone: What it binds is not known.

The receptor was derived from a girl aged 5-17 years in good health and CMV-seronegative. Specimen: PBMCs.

The chain's CDR3 is CASSLDRSNYGYTF. The CDR3 DNA reads TGTGCCAGCAGTTTAGACAGATCTAACTATGGCTACACCTTC. The rearrangement uses TRBV27 and TRBJ1-2, with D possibly being TRBD1 (5 bases). Trimming pared 2 bases from V and 0 bases from J, leaving 7 bases between. Germline assignment: CDR1 MNHEY and CDR2 SMNVEV (reference sequence). CDR3 size: 14 residues.